This T cell receptor (beta chain) stems from a study of shared clonotypes between healthy human individuals (dated by TCRdb to about 2020). Study-wide context: The cohort included a few men and a couple of women between 18 and 49 years of age. For each donor, three plates each were used for CD4 naive and CD4 memory, two plates were used for CD8 naive, and one plate was used for CD8 memory. To estimate repertoire size and how much clonotype sharing occurs between individuals, the study deeply sequenced the blood TCR repertoires of five healthy adults. Libraries were prepared and TCR repertoires were sequenced by different laboratories using diverse techniques, in order to increase sequencing depth and limit assay-specific biases. Leukapheresis yielded between about 0.9 and 8.9 billion PBMCs per donor. Here is what the overall study found, with its caveats: Compared with non-shared clonotypes, the clonotypes found in all four sorted-subset donors had higher generation probabilities. The small number of donors limited the genetic and exposure-history diversity represented. Pairwise subsampling led to the expectation that sequencing depth would affect the degree of clonotype sharing among donors. Naive subsets generally had larger estimated clonotype richness than memory subsets did. When a handful of donors were compared, the shared fraction of clonotypes was about 5% for naive CD4, more than 3% for naive CD8, 2.3% for memory CD4, and 0.35% to 0.4% for memory CD8. Sampling was restricted to blood, and TCR repertoires in tissue are likely to differ from TCR repertoires in blood. Incomplete sequencing was indicated by rarefaction of sorted-subset datasets, despite the large sequencing depth.

Healthy HIV-negative adults with no recently reported acute infections or vaccinations were included as donors. Every donor was a Caucasian adult living in Nashville, Tennessee, USA. CD4+ T cells were enriched by magnetic negative selection; naive cells were then positively selected on CD45RA, and the negative fraction formed the memory subset. Blood was collected by leukapheresis, and PBMCs were isolated by Ficoll-Histopaque density gradient centrifugation and then cryopreserved in liquid nitrogen vapor phase. Analytical flow cytometry was used to check the purity and quantity of each magnetically sorted T cell population. Genomic DNA was isolated from every sorted fraction and measured by UV absorbance on a Nanodrop 2000c. Using the deep immunoSEQ assay, multiplex PCR amplified TCR CDR3 regions from genomic DNA. Genomic DNA extracted from each cell subset was distributed evenly over all wells of several immunoSEQ 96-well plates, and each plate served as one replicate. For sorted subsets, each replicate PCR was loaded with about 0.2 ug genomic DNA, equivalent to 30,000 or so T cell genomes. Purified libraries were quantified with a Qubit 3.0 fluorometer, sized on a Bioanalyzer 2100, and re-quantified with the KAPA Library Quantification kit. Every immunoSEQ 96-well plate was sequenced on a dedicated single-read 150-cycle Illumina NextSeq 550 flow cell. The authors processed their data as follows. Because the immunoSEQ output included only junctional sequences and no quality scores, the filtering could not be the same as the filtering used for full-length reads. Sequences were annotated with PyIR, a Python wrapper for IgBLAST v1.9, and V/J genes and CDR3 were assigned using IMGT germline references. Any read was removed if the V/J assignment was weak (E-value above 1e-6), the CDR3 was missing, or the read contained stop codons, out-of-frame junctions, or ambiguous translated residues. A V3J clonotype was defined by an identical inferred V gene, J gene, and CDR3 amino acid sequence. Percentage overlap between repertoires was computed as shared unique clonotypes divided by the size of the smaller repertoire. Three approaches were used to assess repertoire richness: RTK rarefaction, the Chao1 estimator, and Recon v2.1 estimates of unobserved clonotypes. Generation probabilities for all TCRbeta clonotypes obtained by the gDNA method from a handful of donors were computed using OLGA. Held by TCRdb, this immuneACCESS table contains in-frame sequences only and omits some clones. Under half of the omission traces to an unresolved V gene where checked; the cause of the rest is unknown. D and trimming come from the DNA, and the V and J calls and clone size come from that table. The sample yields 2 million to 2.5 million clones; roughly 90% were counted once. About 0.36% of the sample lies in the top ten.

Including the terminal cysteine and phenylalanine, the CDR3 comprises 18 residues. Left in the record is the CDR3 DNA by itself, 54 bases read in frame from the first base. Taken from the germline V gene, the CDR1 and CDR2 loops are MDHEN and SYDVKM. V trim: 2 bases; J trim: 0 bases; unmatched bases: 10. In the case of this clone: Its antigen is currently not known. Nothing much larger sits one base from this clone, and base qualities are not available.

The chain uses TRBV28 and TRBJ1-5, and 7 junction bases match TRBD1. The sequenced material came from naive CD4+ T cells from PBMCs. The cell subset or site label for this specimen denotes: CD45RA+ positively selected. The TCR originated in a man aged 18-30 years in good health. Some clones in this sample may be carry-over from other donors' samples. DNA sequence: TGTGCCAGCAGTTTAACACCGACAGGGTACTATAGCAATCAGCCCCAGCATTTT. Its coded protein is CASSLTPTGYYSNQPQHF.